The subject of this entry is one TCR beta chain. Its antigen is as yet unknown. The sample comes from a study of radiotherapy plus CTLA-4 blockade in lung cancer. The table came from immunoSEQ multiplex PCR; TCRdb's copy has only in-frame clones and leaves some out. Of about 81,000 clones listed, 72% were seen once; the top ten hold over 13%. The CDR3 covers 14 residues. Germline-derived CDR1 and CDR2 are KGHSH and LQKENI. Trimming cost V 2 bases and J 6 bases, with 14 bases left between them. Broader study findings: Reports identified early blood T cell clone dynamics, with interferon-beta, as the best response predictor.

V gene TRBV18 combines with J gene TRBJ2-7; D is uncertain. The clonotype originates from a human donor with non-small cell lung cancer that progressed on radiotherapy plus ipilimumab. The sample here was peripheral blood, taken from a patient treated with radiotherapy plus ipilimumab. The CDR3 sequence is CASSPSLESVEQYF. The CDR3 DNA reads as TGTGCCAGCTCACCATCGCTAGAGTCGGTCGAGCAGTACTTC. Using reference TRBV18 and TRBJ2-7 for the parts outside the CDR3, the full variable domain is NAGVMQNPRHLVRRRGQEARLRCSPMKGHSHVYWYRQLPEEGLKFMVYLQKENIIDESGMPKERFSAEFPKEGPSILRIQQVVRGDSAAYFCASSPSLESVEQYFGPGTRLTVT.